The clone carrying this T cell receptor (beta chain) was observed at least ten times. CDR3 length: 15 residues. The germline CDR1 and CDR2 sequences are SGHTA and FQGNSA. Trimming pared 3 bases from V and 5 bases from J, leaving 15 bases between. There were TCR beta CDR3 regions amplified from RNA transcripts. A set of HTBI primers served as the primers for a first-round RT-PCR of the TCR CDR3. A single record per CDR3 protein comes from TCRdb applying MiXCR to the multiplex PCR reads. In the table there are 400,000 to 500,000 distinct CDR3 sequences, roughly 14% of which are singletons. The data were obtained in a study of T cells in Graves' hyperthyroidism and ophthalmopathy.

The specimen sequenced was blood. The source of this sequence is a woman aged 18-29 years with Graves' hyperthyroidism. The chain is built from TRBV7-2 and TRBJ2-3, with D perhaps matching TRBD1 or TRBD2 (6 bases each). The DNA of the CDR3 is TGTGCCAGCAGCTTTATGGGGGGCCCTGGAGATACGCAGTATTTT. It yields the protein CASSFMGGPGDTQYF.